This T cell receptor beta chain appears in the sequencing data of a study of cytomegalovirus exposure and HLA in healthy donors. Study as a whole: The Caucasian-associated ancestry cluster held over 65% of 398 genotyped donors.

In its sample, this clone was seen once. Its cognate antigen is unknown. The study ran its PCR with 60 Vbeta and 13 Jbeta primers. Data came from immunoSEQ multiplex PCR; TCRdb stores just in-frame clones and leaves some out. Counted here are 150,000 or so clones, 80% to 90% occurring once; the ten biggest clones make up about 9.3%. Findings and caveats of the study: A likely sequencing artifact accounted for one observed cluster of highly shared sequence variants. Later analysis showed most CMV-associated TCR beta chains appearing HLA-restricted.

Germline V gives CDR1 LNHDA, CDR2 SQIVND (reference sequence). The CDR3 contains 11 residues. Sequenced sample: PBMCs. The TCR sequence derives from a man between 18 and 35 years old in good health and CMV-seropositive. This chain links TRBV19 with TRBJ2-5; D perhaps matches TRBD2 (5 bases). The J call is doubtful: the DNA matches TRBJ2-7 better. The CDR3 is CASGGLYEQYF. DNA for the CDR3: TGTGCCAGTGGCGGACTTTACGAGCAGTACTTC.